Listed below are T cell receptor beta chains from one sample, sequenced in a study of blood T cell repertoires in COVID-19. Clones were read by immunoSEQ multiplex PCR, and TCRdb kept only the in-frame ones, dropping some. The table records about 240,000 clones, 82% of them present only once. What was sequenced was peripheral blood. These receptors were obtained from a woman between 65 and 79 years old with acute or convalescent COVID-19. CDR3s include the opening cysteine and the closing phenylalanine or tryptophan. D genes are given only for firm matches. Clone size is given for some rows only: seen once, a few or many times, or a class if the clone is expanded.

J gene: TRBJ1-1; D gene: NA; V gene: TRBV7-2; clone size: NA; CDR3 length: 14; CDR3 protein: CASSRGGGPNGAFF; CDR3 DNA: TGTGCCAGCAGCCGCGGGGGGGGGCCCAATGGAGCTTTCTTT
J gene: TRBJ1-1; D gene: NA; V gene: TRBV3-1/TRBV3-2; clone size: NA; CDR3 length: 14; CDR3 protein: CASTRIQGNTEAFF; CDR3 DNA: TGTGCCAGCACCCGAATACAGGGAAACACTGAAGCTTTCTTT
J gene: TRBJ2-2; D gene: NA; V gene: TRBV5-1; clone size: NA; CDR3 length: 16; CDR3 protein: CASSLNPFGGTGELFF; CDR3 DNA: TGCGCCAGCAGCTTGAACCCCTTTGGAGGGACCGGGGAGCTGTTTTTT
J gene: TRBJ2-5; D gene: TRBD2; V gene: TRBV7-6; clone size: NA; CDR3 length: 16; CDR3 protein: CASSLQRGGLGETQYF; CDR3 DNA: TGTGCCAGCAGCTTGCAGCGGGGGGGCCTTGGAGAGACCCAGTACTTC
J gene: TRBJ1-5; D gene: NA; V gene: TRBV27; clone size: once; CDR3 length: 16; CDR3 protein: CASSLRQPSSNQPQHF; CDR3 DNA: TGTGCCAGCAGTTTAAGACAGCCTTCTAGCAATCAGCCCCAGCATTTT
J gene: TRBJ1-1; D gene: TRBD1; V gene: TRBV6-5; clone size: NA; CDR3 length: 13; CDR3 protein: CASSETDRGEAFF; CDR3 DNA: TGTGCCAGCAGCGAGACCGACAGGGGTGAAGCTTTCTTT
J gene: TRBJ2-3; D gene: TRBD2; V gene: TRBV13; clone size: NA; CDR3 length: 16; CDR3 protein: CASSLAAIPGTDTQYF; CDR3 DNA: TGTGCCAGCAGCCTAGCGGCGATCCCCGGGACAGATACGCAGTATTTT
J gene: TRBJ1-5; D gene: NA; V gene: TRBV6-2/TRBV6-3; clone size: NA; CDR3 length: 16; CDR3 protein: CASSPPGGTSNQPQHF; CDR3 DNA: TGTGCCAGCAGTCCCCCGGGGGGCACAAGCAATCAGCCCCAGCATTTT
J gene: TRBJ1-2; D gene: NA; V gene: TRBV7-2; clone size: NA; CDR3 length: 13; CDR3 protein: CASSPDRSHGYTF; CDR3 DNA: TGTGCCAGCAGCCCAGACAGGAGTCATGGCTACACCTTC
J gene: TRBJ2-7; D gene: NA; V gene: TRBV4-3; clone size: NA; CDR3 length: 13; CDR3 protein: CASSQDRGYEQYF; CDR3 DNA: TGCGCCAGCAGCCAAGATCGAGGGTACGAGCAGTACTTC
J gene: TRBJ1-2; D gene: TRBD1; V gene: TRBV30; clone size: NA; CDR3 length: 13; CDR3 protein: CAWLGQTGYGYTF; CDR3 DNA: TGTGCCTGGTTGGGACAGACAGGGTATGGCTACACCTTC
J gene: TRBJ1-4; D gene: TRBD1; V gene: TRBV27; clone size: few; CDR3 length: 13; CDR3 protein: CASGDRDNEKLFF; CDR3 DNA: TGTGCCAGCGGAGACAGGGATAATGAAAAACTGTTTTTT
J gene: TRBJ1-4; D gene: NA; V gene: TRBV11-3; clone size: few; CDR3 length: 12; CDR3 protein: CASSLRGEKLFF; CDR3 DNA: TGTGCCAGCAGCTTAAGGGGGGAAAAACTGTTTTTT
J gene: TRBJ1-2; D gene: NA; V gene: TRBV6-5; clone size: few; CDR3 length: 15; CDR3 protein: CASSYSGQTNYGYTF; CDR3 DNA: TGTGCCAGCAGTTACTCCGGACAGACTAACTATGGCTACACCTTC
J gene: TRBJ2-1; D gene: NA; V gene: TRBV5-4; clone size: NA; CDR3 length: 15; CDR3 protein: CASSLGGSSYNEQFF; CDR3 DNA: TGTGCCAGCAGCTTGGGGGGCAGCTCCTACAATGAGCAGTTCTTC
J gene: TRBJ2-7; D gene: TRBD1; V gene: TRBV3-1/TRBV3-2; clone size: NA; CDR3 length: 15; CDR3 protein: CASSQGGTGAHEQYF; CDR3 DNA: TGTGCCAGCAGCCAAGGGGGGACAGGGGCCCACGAGCAGTACTTC
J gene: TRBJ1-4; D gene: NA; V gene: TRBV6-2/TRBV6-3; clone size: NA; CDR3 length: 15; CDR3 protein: CASSRRGANGEKLFF; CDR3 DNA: TGTGCCAGCAGCCGCCGGGGAGCCAATGGTGAAAAACTGTTTTTT
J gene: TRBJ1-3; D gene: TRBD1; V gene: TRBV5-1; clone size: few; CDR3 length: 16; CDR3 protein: CASSLGTGGSGNTIYF; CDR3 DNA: TGCGCCAGCAGCTTGGGGACAGGGGGCTCTGGAAACACCATATATTTT
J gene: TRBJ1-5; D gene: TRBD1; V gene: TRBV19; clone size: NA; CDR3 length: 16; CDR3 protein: CATNTGTGGRNQPQHF; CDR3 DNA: TGTGCCACCAACACCGGGACAGGGGGCCGCAATCAGCCCCAGCATTTT
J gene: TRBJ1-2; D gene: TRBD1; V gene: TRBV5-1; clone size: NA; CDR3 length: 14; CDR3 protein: CASSESTGSYGYTF; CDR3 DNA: TGCGCCAGCAGCGAATCGACAGGGAGCTATGGCTACACCTTC
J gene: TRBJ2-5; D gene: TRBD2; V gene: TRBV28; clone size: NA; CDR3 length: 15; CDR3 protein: CASSVSGGLKETQYF; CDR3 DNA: TGTGCCAGCAGTGTTAGCGGGGGGCTCAAGGAGACCCAGTACTTC
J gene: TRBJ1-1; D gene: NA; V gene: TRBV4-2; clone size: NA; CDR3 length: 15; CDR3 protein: CASSQDRASNTEAFF; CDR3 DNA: TGTGCCAGCAGCCAAGATCGTGCGTCGAACACTGAAGCTTTCTTT
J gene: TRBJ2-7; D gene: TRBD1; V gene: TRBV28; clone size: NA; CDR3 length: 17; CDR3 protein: CASSSVPGTGTSYEQYF; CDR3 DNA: TGTGCCAGCAGTTCCGTACCCGGGACAGGGACCTCCTACGAGCAGTACTTC
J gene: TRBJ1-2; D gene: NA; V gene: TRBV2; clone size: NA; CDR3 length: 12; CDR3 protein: CAFQGRIYGYTF; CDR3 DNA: TGTGCCTTTCAGGGGCGGATCTATGGCTACACCTTC
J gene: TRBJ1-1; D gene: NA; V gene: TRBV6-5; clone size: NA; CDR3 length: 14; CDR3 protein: CASKMGVMNTEAFF; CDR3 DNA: TGTGCCAGCAAGATGGGCGTTATGAACACTGAAGCTTTCTTT
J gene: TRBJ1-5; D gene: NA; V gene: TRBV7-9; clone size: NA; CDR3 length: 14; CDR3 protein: CASSRGGANQPQHF; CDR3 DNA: TGTGCCAGCAGCCGAGGGGGAGCCAATCAGCCCCAGCATTTT
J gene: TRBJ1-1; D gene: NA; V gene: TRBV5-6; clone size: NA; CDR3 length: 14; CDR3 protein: CASSLPLRGTEAFF; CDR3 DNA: TGTGCCAGCAGCTTGCCGCTTCGAGGCACTGAAGCTTTCTTT
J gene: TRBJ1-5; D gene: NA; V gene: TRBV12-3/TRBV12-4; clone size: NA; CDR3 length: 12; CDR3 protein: CASSLVNQPQHF; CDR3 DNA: TGTGCCAGCAGTTTAGTAAATCAGCCCCAGCATTTT
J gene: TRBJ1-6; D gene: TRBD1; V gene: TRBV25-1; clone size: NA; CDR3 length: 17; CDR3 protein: CASSETPGTGYNSPLHF; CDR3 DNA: TGTGCCAGCAGTGAAACCCCCGGGACAGGTTATAATTCACCCCTCCACTTT
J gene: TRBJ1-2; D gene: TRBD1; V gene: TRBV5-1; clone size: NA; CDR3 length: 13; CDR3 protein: CASSEQGGYGYTF; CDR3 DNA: TGCGCCAGCAGCGAACAGGGGGGGTATGGCTACACCTTC
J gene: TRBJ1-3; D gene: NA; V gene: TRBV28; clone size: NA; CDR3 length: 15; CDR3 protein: CASSLGRATGNTIYF; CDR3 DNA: TGTGCCAGCAGTTTGGGCAGGGCGACAGGAAACACCATATATTTT
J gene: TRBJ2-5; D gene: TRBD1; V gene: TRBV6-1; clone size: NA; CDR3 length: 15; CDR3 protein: CASSEQWTGPETQYF; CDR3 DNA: TGTGCCAGCAGTGAACAGTGGACAGGGCCGGAGACCCAGTACTTC
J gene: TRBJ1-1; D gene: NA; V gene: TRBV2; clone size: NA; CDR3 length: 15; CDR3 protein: CASSDRQGMNTEAFF; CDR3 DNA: TGTGCCAGCAGTGACAGGCAGGGGATGAACACTGAAGCTTTCTTT
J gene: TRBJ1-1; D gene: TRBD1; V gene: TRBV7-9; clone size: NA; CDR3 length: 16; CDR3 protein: CASTLGQGVSNTEAFF; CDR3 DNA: TGTGCCAGCACCCTCGGACAGGGGGTTTCAAACACTGAAGCTTTCTTT
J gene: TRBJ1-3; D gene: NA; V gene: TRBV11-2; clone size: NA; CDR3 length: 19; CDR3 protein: CASRWSGSTRSAGGNTIYF; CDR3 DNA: TGTGCCAGCAGGTGGTCAGGGTCTACCAGATCGGCCGGAGGAAACACCATATATTTT
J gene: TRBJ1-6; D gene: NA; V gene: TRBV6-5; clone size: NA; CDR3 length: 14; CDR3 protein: CASSYPIRGSPLHF; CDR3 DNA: TGTGCCAGCAGTTACCCGATCAGGGGTTCACCCCTCCACTTT
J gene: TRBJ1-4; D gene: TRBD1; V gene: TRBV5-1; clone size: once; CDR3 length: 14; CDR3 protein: CASSPGQGDEKLFF; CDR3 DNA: TGCGCCAGCAGCCCAGGACAGGGCGATGAAAAACTGTTTTTT
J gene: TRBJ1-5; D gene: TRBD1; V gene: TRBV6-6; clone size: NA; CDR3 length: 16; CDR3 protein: CASSRRQGPTNQPQHF; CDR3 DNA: TGTGCCAGCAGTAGAAGACAGGGTCCTACTAATCAGCCCCAGCATTTT
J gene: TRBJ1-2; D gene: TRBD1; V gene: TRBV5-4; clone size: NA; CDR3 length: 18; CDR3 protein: CASSFPPGQGKANYGYTF; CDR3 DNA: TGTGCCAGCAGCTTTCCCCCGGGACAGGGGAAAGCTAACTATGGCTACACCTTC
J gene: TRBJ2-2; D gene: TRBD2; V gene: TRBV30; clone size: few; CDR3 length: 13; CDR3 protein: CGWSAGSTGELFF; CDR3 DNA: TGTGGGTGGTCAGCGGGGAGCACCGGGGAGCTGTTTTTT
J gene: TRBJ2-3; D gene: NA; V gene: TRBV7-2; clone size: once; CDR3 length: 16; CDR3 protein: CASSLAIRGITDTQYF; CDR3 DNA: TGTGCCAGCAGCTTAGCGATCAGGGGTATCACAGATACGCAGTATTTT
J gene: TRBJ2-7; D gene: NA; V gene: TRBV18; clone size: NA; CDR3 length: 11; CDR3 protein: CASSRDYEQYF; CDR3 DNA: TGTGCCAGCTCGCGCGATTACGAGCAGTACTTC
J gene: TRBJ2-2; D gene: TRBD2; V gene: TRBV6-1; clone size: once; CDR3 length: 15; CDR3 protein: CASGEAGGPYRELFF; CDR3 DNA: TGTGCCAGCGGTGAGGCGGGGGGGCCTTACAGGGAGCTGTTTTTT
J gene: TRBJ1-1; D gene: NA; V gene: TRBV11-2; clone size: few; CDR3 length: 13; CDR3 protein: CASSYSGNTEAFF; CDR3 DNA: TGTGCCAGCAGCTACAGTGGGAACACTGAAGCTTTCTTT
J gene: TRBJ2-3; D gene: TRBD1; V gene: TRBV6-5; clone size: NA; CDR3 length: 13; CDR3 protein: CASQTGNTDTQYF; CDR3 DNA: TGTGCCAGCCAGACAGGGAACACAGATACGCAGTATTTT
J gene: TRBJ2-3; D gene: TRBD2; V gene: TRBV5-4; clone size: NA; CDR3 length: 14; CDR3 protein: CASPGGFNTDTQYF; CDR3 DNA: TGTGCCAGCCCCGGGGGGTTTAACACAGATACGCAGTATTTT